The clone carrying this T cell receptor beta chain was seen only once. This specimen comes from a study of blood T cell repertoires in COVID-19. TCRdb keeps only in-frame clones here, not all; method: immunoSEQ multiplex PCR. Among hundreds of thousands of clones listed, about 87% were seen once. With 2 bases removed from V and 2 bases from J, the gap between germline ends came to 4 bases. Germline CDR1 reads GTSNPN; CDR2 reads SVGIG (reference sequence). This CDR3 region has 11 residues. The receptor's source is a woman aged 25 to 45 with COVID-19, enrolled during active disease. The sequenced sample was peripheral blood. The chain recombines TRBV30 with TRBJ2-7; no firm D call. CDR3 in DNA: TGTGCCTGGAGTCCCACCTACGAGCAGTACGTC. This translates into CAWSPTYEQYV.